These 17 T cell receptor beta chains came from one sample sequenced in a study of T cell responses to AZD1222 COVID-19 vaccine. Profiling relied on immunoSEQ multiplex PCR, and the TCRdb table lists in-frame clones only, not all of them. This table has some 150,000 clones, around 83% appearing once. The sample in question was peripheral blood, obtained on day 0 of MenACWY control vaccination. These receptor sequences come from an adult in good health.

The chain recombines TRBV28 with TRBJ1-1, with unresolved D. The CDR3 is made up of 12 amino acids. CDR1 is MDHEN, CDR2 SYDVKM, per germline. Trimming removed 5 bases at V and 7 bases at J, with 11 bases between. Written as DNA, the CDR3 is TGTGCCAGCAGTGCCACAGAACTTGAAGCTTTCTTT. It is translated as CASSATELEAFF.

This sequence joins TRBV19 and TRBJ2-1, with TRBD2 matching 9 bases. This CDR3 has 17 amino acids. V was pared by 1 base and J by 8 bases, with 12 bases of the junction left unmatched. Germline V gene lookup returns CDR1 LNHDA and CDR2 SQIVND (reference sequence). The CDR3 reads CASSIGLWAGGRDEQFF. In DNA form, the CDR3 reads TGTGCCAGTAGTATAGGCCTCTGGGCGGGGGGGCGAGATGAGCAGTTCTTC.

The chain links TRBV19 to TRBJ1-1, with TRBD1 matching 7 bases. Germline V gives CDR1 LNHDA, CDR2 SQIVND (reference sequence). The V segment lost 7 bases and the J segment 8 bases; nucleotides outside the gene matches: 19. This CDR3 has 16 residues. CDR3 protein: CASIQKGAPRGSEAFF. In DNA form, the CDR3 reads TGTGCCAGTATTCAAAAGGGGGCCCCGAGAGGTTCCGAAGCTTTCTTT.

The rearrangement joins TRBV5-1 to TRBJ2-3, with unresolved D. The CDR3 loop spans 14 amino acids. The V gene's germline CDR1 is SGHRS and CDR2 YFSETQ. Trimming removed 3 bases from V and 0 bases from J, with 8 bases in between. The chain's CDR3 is CASSSALSTDTQYF. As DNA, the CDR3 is TGCGCCAGCAGCTCTGCTCTAAGCACAGATACGCAGTATTTT.

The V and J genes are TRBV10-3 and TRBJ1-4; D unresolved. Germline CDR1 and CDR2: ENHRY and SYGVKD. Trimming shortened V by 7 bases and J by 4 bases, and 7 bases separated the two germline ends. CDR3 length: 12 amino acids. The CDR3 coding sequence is TGTGCCATCATGGGGTTTAATGAAAAACTGTTTTTT. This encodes CAIMGFNEKLFF.

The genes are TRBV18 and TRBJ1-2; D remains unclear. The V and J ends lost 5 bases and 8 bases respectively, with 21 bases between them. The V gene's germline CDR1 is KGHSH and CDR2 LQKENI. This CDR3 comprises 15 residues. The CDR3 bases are TGTGCCAGCTCAACTACTCCGGGCTTCCCTGAGGGCTACACCTTC. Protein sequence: CASSTTPGFPEGYTF.

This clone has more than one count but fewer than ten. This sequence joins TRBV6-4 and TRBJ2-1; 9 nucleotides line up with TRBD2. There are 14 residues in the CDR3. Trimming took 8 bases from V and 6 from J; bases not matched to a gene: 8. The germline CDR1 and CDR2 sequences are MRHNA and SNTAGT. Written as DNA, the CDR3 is TGTGCCAGCCGCGGGGGGGCCGGTGGCAATGAGCAGTTCTTC. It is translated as CASRGGAGGNEQFF.

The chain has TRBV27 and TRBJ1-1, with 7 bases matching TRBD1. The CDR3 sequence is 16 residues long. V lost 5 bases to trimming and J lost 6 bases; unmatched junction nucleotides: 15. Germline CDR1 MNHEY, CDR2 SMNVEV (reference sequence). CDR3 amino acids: CASSPSLQGSRAEAFF. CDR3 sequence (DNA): TGTGCCAGCAGTCCCTCCTTACAGGGGTCGAGGGCTGAAGCTTTCTTT.

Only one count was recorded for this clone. The CDR3 DNA sequence: TGTGCCAGCAGCCAATACCAGGATGAGCAGTTCTTC. This sequence encodes CASSQYQDEQFF. The J gene is TRBJ2-1, the V gene TRBV14, with no clear D. Trimming left V 2 bases short and J 8 bases short, with 7 bases between. The CDR3 sequence is 12 residues long. Germline V gene lookup returns CDR1 SGHDN and CDR2 FVKESK.

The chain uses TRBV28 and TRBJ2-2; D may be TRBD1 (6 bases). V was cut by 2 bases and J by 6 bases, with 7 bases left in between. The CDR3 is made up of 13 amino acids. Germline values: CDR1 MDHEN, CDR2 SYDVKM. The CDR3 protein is CASSLGGAGELFF. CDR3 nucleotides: TGTGCCAGCAGTTTAGGGGGCGCCGGGGAGCTGTTTTTT.

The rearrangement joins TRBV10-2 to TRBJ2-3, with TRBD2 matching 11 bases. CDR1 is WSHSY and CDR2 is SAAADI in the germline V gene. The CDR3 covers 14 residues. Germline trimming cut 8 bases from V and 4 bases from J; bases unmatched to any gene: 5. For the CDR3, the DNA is TGCGCCAGCGGACTTAGCGGGGGGGCAGATACGCAGTATTTT. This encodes CASGLSGGADTQYF.

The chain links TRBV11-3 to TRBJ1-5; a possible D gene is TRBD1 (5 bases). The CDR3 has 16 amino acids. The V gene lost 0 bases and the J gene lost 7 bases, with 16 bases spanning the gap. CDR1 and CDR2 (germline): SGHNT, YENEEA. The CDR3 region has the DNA TGTGCCAGCAGCTTAGATAGGCCCGGGGCAAGCCAGCCCCAGCATTTT. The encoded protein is CASSLDRPGASQPQHF.

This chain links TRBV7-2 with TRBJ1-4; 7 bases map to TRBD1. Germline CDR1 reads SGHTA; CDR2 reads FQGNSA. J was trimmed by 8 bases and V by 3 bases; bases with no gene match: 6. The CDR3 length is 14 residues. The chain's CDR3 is CASSFKQGREKLFF. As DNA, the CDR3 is TGTGCCAGCAGCTTCAAACAGGGGAGGGAAAAACTGTTTTTT. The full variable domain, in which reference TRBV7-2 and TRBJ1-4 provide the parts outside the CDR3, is GAGVSQSPSNKVTEKGKDVELRCDPISGHTALYWYRQSLGQGLEFLIYFQGNSAPDKSGLPSDRFSAERTGGSVSTLTIQRTQQEDSAVYLCASSFKQGREKLFFGSGTQLSVL.

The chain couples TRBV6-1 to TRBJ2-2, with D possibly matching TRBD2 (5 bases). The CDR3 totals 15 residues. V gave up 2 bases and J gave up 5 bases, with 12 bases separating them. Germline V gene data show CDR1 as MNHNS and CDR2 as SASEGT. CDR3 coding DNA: TGTGCCAGCAGTGAACGAACTAGTCTGACCGGGGAGCTGTTTTTT. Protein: CASSERTSLTGELFF.

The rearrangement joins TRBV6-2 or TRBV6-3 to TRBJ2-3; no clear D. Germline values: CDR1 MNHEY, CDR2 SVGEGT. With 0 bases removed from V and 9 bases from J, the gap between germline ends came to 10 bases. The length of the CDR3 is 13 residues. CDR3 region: CASSYSNPATQYF. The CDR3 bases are TGTGCCAGCAGTTACTCGAACCCCGCCACGCAGTATTTT.

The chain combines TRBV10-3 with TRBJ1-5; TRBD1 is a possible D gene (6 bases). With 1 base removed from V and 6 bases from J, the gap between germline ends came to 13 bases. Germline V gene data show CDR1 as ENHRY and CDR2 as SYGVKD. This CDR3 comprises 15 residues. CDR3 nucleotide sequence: TGTGCCATCAGTGAGTTTGGGGGGGCAGGTCAGCCCCAGCATTTT. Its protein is CAISEFGGAGQPQHF.

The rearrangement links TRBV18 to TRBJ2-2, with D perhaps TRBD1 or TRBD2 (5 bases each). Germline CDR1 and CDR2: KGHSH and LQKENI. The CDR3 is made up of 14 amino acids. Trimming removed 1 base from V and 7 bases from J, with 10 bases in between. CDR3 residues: CASSPRGADGELFF. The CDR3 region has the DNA TGTGCCAGCTCACCACGAGGGGCGGACGGGGAGCTGTTTTTT.